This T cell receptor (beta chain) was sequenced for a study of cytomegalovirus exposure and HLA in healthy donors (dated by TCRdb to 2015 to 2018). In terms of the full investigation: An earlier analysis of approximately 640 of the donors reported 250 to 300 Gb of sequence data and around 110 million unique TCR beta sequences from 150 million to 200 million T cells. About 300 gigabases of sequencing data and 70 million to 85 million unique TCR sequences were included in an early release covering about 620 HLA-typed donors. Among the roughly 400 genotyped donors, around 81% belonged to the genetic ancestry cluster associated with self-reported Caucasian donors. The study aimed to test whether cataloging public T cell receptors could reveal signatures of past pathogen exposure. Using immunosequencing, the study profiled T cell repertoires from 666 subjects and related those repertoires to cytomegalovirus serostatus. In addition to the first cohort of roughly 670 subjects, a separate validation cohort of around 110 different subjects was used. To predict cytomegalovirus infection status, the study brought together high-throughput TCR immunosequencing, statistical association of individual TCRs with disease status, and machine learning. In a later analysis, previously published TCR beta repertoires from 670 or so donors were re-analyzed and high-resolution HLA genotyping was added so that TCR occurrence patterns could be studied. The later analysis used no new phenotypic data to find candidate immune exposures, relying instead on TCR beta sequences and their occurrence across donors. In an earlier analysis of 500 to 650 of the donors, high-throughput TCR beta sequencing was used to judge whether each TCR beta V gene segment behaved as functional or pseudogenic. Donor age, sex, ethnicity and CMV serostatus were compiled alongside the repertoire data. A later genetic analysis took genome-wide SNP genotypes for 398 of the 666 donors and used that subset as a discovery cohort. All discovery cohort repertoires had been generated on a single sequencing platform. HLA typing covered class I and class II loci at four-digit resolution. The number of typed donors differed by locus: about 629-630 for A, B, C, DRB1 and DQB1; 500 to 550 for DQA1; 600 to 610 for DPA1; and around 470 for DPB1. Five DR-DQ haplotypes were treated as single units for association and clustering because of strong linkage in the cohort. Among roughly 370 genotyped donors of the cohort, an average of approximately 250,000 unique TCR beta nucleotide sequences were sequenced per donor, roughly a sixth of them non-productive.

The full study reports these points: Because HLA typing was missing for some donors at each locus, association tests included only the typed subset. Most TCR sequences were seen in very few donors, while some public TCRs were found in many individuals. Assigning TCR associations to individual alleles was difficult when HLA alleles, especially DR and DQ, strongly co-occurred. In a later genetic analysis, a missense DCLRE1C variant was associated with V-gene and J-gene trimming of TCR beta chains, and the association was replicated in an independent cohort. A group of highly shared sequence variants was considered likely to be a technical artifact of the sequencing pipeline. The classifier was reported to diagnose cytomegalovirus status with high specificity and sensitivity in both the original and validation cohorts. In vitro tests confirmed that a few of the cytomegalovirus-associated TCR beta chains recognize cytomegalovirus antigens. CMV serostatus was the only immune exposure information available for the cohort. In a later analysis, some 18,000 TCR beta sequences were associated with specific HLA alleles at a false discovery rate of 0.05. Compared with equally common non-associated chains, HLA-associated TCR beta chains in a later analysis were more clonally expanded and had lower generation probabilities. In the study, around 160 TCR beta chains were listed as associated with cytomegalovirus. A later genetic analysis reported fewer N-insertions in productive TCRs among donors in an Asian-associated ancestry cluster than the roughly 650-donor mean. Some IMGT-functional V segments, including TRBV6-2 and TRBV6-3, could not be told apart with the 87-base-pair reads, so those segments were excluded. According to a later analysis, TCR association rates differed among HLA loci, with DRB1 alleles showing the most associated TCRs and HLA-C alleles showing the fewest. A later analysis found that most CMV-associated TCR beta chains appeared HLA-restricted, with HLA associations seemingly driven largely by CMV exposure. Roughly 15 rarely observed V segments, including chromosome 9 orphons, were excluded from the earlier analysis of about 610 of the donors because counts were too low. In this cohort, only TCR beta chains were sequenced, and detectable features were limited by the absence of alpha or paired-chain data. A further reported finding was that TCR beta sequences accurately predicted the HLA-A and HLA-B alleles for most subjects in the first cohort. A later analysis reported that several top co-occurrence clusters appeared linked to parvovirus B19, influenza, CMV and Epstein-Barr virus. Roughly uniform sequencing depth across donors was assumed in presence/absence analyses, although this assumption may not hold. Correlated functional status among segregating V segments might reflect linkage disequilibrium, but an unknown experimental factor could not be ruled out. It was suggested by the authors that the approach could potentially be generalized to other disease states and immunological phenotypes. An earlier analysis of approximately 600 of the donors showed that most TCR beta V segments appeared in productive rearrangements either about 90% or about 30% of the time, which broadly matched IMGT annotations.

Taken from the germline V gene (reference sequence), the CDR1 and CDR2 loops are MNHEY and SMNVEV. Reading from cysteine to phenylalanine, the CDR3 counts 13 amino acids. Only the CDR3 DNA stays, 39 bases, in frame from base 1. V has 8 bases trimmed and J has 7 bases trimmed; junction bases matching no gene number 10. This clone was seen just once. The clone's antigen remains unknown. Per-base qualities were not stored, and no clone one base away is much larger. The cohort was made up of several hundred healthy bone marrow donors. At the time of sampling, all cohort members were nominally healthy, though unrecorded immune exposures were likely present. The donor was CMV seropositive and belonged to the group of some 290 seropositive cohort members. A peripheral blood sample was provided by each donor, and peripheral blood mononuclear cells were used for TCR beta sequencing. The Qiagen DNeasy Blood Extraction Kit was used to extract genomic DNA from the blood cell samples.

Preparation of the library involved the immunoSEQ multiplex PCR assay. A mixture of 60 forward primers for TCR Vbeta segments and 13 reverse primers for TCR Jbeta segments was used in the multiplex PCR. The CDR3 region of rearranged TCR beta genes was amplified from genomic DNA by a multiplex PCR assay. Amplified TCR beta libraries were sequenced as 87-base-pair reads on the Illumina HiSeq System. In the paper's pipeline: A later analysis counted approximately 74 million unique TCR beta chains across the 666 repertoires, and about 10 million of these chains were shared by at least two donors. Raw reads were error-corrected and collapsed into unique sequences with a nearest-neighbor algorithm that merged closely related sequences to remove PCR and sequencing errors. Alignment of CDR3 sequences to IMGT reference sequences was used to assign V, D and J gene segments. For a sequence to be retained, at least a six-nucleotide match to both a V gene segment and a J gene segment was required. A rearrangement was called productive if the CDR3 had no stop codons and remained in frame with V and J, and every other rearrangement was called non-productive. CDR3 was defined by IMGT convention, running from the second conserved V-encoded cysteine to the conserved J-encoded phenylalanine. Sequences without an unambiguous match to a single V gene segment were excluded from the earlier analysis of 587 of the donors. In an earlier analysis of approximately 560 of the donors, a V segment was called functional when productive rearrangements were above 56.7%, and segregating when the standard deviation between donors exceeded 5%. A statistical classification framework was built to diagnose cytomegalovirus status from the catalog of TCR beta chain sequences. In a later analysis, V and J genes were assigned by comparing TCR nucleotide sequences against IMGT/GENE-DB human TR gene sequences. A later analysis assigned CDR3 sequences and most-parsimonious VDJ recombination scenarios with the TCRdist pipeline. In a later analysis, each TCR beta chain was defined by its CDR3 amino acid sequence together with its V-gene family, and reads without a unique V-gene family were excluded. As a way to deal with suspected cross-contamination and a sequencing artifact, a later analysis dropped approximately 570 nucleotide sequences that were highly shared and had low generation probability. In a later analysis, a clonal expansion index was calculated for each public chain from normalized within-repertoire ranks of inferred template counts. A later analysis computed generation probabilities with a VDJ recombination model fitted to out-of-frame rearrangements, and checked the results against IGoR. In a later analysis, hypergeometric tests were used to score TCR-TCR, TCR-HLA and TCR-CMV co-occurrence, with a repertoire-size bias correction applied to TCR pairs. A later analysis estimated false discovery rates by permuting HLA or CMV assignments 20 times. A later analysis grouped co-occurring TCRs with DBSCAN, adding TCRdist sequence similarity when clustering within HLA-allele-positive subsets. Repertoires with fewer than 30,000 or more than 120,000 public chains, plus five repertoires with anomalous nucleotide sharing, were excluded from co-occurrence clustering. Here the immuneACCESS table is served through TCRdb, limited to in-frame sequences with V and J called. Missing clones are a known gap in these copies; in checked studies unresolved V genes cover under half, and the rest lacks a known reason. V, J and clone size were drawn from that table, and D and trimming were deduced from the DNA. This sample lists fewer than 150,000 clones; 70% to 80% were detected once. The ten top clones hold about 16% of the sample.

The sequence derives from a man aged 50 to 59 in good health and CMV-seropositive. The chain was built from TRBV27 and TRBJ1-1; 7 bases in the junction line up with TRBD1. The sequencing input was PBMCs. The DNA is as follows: TGTGCCAGCCGGGACAGCGGTGGGGGTGAAGCTTTCTTT. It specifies CASRDSGGGEAFF.